The rows below give T cell receptor beta chains drawn from one sample of a study of T cell responses to AZD1222 COVID-19 vaccine. The assay was immunoSEQ multiplex PCR, and TCRdb's table has in-frame clones only and misses some. This sample has fewer than 200,000 clones, with around 92% found just once. The source material was peripheral blood, sampled on day 0 of AZD1222 vaccination. Every receptor here comes from an adult in good health. Both conserved end residues are part of each CDR3. The D gene is left open where the match is weak. Expanded clones are given a class, and other clones once, few, many or no size at all.

j_call clone_size v_call d_call cdr3_aa cdr3_nt
TRBJ2-3 once TRBV9 TRBD2 CASSVDWTSGATDTQYF TGTGCCAGCAGCGTAGACTGGACTAGCGGCGCCACAGATACGCAGTATTTT
TRBJ1-2 . TRBV5-5 . CASSYELAYGYTF TGTGCCAGCAGCTACGAATTGGCCTATGGCTACACCTTC
TRBJ2-1 . TRBV15 . CATSRDLGLRNEQFF TGTGCCACCAGCAGAGACCTTGGACTTCGCAATGAGCAGTTCTTC
TRBJ1-4 . TRBV5-8 TRBD1 CASSADRVTEKLFF TGTGCCAGCAGCGCGGACAGGGTGACTGAAAAACTGTTTTTT
TRBJ1-5 . TRBV5-4 . CASSLWGYNQPQHF TGTGCCAGCAGCTTGTGGGGATACAATCAGCCCCAGCATTTT
TRBJ1-6 . TRBV6-6 . CASSYSKDSPLHF TGTGCCAGCAGTTACTCGAAGGATTCACCCCTCCACTTT
TRBJ1-1 . TRBV12-3/TRBV12-4 . CASSLGGVAFF TGTGCCAGCAGTTTAGGGGGGGTAGCTTTCTTT
TRBJ1-1 . TRBV3-1/TRBV3-2 TRBD1 CASSPGGTSAFF TGTGCCAGCAGCCCAGGGGGTACTTCGGCTTTCTTT
TRBJ1-1 . TRBV5-6 . CASSLTTGVNTEAFF TGTGCCAGCAGCTTAACGACAGGAGTGAACACTGAAGCTTTCTTT
TRBJ1-1 . TRBV29-1 . CSVVGVTEAFF TGCAGCGTTGTTGGCGTCACTGAAGCTTTCTTT
TRBJ1-4 . TRBV19 . CASSSPGTSKDEKLFF TGTGCCAGTAGTTCGCCCGGGACATCGAAGGATGAAAAACTGTTTTTT
TRBJ1-2 . TRBV6-5 . CASSYSNPTRGGYTF TGTGCCAGCAGTTACTCGAACCCGACACGGGGTGGCTACACCTTC
TRBJ2-1 . TRBV25-1 TRBD2 CASSEAGGGSYNEQFF TGTGCCAGCAGTGAAGCGGGCGGGGGTTCCTACAATGAGCAGTTCTTC
TRBJ1-1 . TRBV5-6 . CASSSLDTEAFF TGTGCCAGCAGCTCCTTAGACACTGAAGCTTTCTTT
TRBJ1-2 . TRBV7-9 TRBD1 CASSVQGARGYTF TGTGCCAGCAGTGTCCAGGGGGCACGGGGCTACACCTTC
TRBJ2-7 . TRBV18 TRBD2 CASSLSTSGSSYEQYF TGTGCCAGCTCACTTTCGACTAGCGGGTCATCATACGAGCAGTACTTC
TRBJ1-4 . TRBV5-4 TRBD1 CASSSATGAKEKLFF TGTGCCAGCAGCTCGGCGACAGGGGCAAAGGAAAAACTGTTTTTT
TRBJ2-1 . TRBV5-1 TRBD2 CASSWEGRSEQFF TGCGCCAGCAGCTGGGAGGGCCGCTCTGAGCAGTTCTTC
TRBJ1-5 once TRBV27 TRBD1 CASSPTGGGQPQHF TGTGCCAGCAGTCCCACAGGGGGAGGCCAGCCCCAGCATTTT
TRBJ1-1 . TRBV7-3 . CASSPDRGYGAFF TGTGCCAGCAGCCCGGACAGAGGCTATGGGGCTTTCTTT
TRBJ2-3 once TRBV5-4 TRBD2 CASSLGRRLAQSTDTQYF TGTGCCAGCAGCTTGGGAAGGAGACTAGCGCAAAGCACAGATACGCAGTATTTT
TRBJ1-5 once TRBV7-6 . CASWAGGGAQHF TGTGCCAGCTGGGCTGGGGGAGGGGCCCAGCATTTT
TRBJ1-1 . TRBV19 TRBD1 CASTIGQAGYWEAFF TGTGCCAGTACCATCGGACAGGCCGGGTATTGGGAAGCTTTCTTT
TRBJ2-3 . TRBV5-1 TRBD2 CASSPGPSGGIDTQYF TGCGCCAGCAGCCCTGGCCCTAGCGGGGGGATAGATACGCAGTATTTT
TRBJ1-2 . TRBV7-6 . CASSLAGRDNYGYTF TGTGCCAGCAGCTTAGCCGGCAGGGACAACTATGGCTACACCTTC
TRBJ2-1 few TRBV11-2 . CASSFRTGEQFF TGTGCCAGCAGCTTCAGGACGGGTGAGCAGTTCTTC
TRBJ2-1 . TRBV7-8 TRBD2 CASSHGGSSYNEQFF TGTGCCAGCAGCCACGGCGGGAGCTCCTACAATGAGCAGTTCTTC
TRBJ1-3 . TRBV5-1 TRBD1 CASSVGTGSFSGNTIYF TGCGCCAGCAGCGTCGGGACAGGGAGTTTCTCTGGAAACACCATATATTTT